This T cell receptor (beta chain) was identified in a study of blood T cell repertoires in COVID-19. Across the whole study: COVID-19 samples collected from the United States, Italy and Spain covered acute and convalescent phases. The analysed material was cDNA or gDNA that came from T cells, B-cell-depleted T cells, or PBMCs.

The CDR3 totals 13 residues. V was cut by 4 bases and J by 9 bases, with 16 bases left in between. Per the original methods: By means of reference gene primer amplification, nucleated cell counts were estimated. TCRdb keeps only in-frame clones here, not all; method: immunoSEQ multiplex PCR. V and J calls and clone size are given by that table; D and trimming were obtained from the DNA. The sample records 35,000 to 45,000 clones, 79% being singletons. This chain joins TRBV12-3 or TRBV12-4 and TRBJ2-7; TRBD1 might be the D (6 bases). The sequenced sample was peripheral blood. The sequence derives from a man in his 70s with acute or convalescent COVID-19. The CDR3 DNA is TGTGCCAGCAGTTCCCAGACAGGAGGAGGGCAGTACTTC. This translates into CASSSQTGGGQYF.